Below, 10 T cell receptor beta chains from the same sample are listed, as sequenced in a study of blood T cell repertoires in COVID-19. Data came from immunoSEQ multiplex PCR; TCRdb stores just in-frame clones and leaves some out. The table shows fewer than 300,000 clones, with approximately 89% occurring only once. Sequencing input: PBMCs or T cells enriched from blood (not recorded which). These TCRs come from a woman in her 40s with acute COVID-19.

The J gene is TRBJ1-4, the V gene TRBV19, with D uncertain. CDR1 LNHDA and CDR2 SQIVND come from the germline V gene (reference sequence). The ends were cut back, 4 bases at V and 7 bases at J, with 16 bases in the middle. The CDR3 is made up of 15 amino acids. This CDR3 reads CASSRGSGLGEKLFF. The CDR3 DNA follows: TGTGCCAGTAGTAGAGGGAGTGGGCTAGGTGAAAAACTGTTTTTT.

The rearrangement joins TRBV10-3 to TRBJ1-1; TRBD1 is a possible D gene (5 bases). Germline V gene lookup returns CDR1 ENHRY and CDR2 SYGVKD. The ends were cut back, 10 bases at V and 6 bases at J, with 21 bases in the middle. The CDR3 has 14 residues. CDR3 residues: CATSSGRDLSEAFF. DNA for the CDR3: TGTGCCACCTCGTCGGGGCGGGACCTCTCTGAAGCTTTCTTT.

V is TRBV29-1 and J is TRBJ1-1, with 7 nucleotides matching TRBD1. Germline V lookup: CDR1 SQVTM, CDR2 ANQGSEA. This CDR3 comprises 14 residues. Losses at the gene ends were 5 bases for V and 3 bases for J; bases not matched to a gene: 9. This CDR3 is CSVLTGTVYTEAFF. CDR3 bases: TGCAGCGTTCTAACCGGGACAGTTTACACTGAAGCTTTCTTT.

The chain couples TRBV10-3 to TRBJ2-1; TRBD2 matches 15 bases. Germline V gives CDR1 ENHRY, CDR2 SYGVKD. V gave up 8 bases and J gave up 8 bases; unmatched junction bases: 4. The CDR3 consists of 14 residues. Here the CDR3 reads CAISGLAGGDEQFF. CDR3 DNA: TGTGCCATCTCGGGACTAGCGGGAGGAGATGAGCAGTTCTTC.

This chain joins TRBV30 and TRBJ1-3, with 7 bases identical to TRBD1. The CDR3 is 13 residues long. Germline assignment: CDR1 GTSNPN and CDR2 SVGIG (reference sequence). Trimming at V came to 6 bases and at J to 4 bases, leaving 6 bases not matched to a gene. The CDR3 protein is CACSRGPGNTIYF. Here the CDR3 DNA reads TGTGCCTGTTCGAGGGGGCCCGGAAACACCATATATTTT.

The genes are TRBV30 and TRBJ2-1; the D gene is possibly TRBD1 (6 bases). Germline V gene sequence: CDR1 GTSNPN, CDR2 SVGIG (reference sequence). Trimming took 2 bases from V and 5 from J, leaving 10 bases between them. The CDR3 is 13 amino acids. CDR3 nucleotides: TGTGCCTGGAGTAGGGGGAGACACAATGAGCAGTTCTTC. It specifies CAWSRGRHNEQFF.

The rearrangement joins TRBV30 to TRBJ1-2; 11 bases match TRBD1. With V trimmed by 4 bases and J by 11 bases, 9 bases remained unmatched. The CDR3 consists of 13 residues. Germline V gene lookup returns CDR1 GTSNPN and CDR2 SVGIG (reference sequence). The chain's CDR3 is CAWTPGTGGSYTF. CDR3 DNA sequence: TGTGCCTGGACCCCCGGGACAGGGGGTTCGTACACCTTC.

V usage is TRBV27 and J usage is TRBJ2-7, with TRBD1 matching over 9 bases. The CDR3 is 16 amino acids. J was trimmed by 3 bases and V by 4 bases; bases with no gene match: 10. The V gene's germline CDR1 is MNHEY and CDR2 SMNVEV (reference sequence). CDR3 protein: CASSSGTGGANYEQYF. As DNA, the CDR3 is TGTGCCAGCAGTTCAGGAACAGGGGGCGCAAACTACGAGCAGTACTTC.

The rearrangement uses TRBV29-1 and TRBJ1-1; D is uncertain. The CDR3 loop spans 13 amino acids. Trimming stripped 4 bases from V and 0 bases from J, with 9 bases between. The germline V gene has CDR1 SQVTM and CDR2 ANQGSEA. DNA of the CDR3: TGCAGCGTTGGGTTGAGGATGAACACTGAAGCTTTCTTT. Translated: CSVGLRMNTEAFF.

The chain combines TRBV5-8 with TRBJ2-1, with TRBD2 identical over 9 bases. CDR3 length: 16 amino acids. V shed 3 bases, J shed 6 bases, and the junction held 10 bases outside the gene matches. The germline V gene has CDR1 SGHTS and CDR2 YDEGEE. The CDR3 DNA is TGTGCCAGCAGCTCCTATAGCGGGAGTCGTTTCAATGAGCAGTTCTTC. It translates to CASSSYSGSRFNEQFF.